The entry below describes one TCR beta chain. Its antigen is undetermined. The CDR3 is made up of 16 amino acids. Germline CDR1 is SGHTA and CDR2 is FQGTGA. The sample comes from a study of T cells in Graves' hyperthyroidism and ophthalmopathy. The CDR3 regions of TCR beta were amplified from RNA transcripts. During a first-round RT-PCR of the TCR CDR3, the HTBI primer set was used. Using its own MiXCR run on the multiplex PCR reads, TCRdb lists one record per CDR3 protein. The sample carries 600,000 to 800,000 distinct CDR3 sequences, around 40% recorded once. Those with hyperthyroidism were 18 to 65 years old, newly diagnosed, and ill for under 2 months. Exclusion criteria comprised uncontrolled infection, other autoimmune disease, pregnancy or lactation. Whole-study results and caveats: Blood also carried most thyroid clonotypes expanded above 0.001.

The source is a woman in her thirties or forties with Graves' hyperthyroidism. Sequenced input: blood. The V and J genes are TRBV7-3 and TRBJ2-7, with TRBD2 matching 11 bases. The end of the DNA aligns better with TRBJ2-1, so the J call may be wrong. The CDR3 region is CASSSGLAGGVDEQFF. As DNA, the CDR3 is TGTGCCAGCAGCTCGGGGCTAGCGGGGGGAGTCGATGAGCAGTTCTTC.